The T cell receptor (beta chain) under discussion was sequenced for a study of T cells in Graves' hyperthyroidism and ophthalmopathy. Study-level results: Separating ophthalmopathy from stable hyperthyroidism was achieved by a 13 V-J model.

This clonotype appeared many times. What it recognizes is unknown. There were TCR beta CDR3 regions amplified from RNA transcripts. The HTBI set primed first-round TCR CDR3 RT-PCR. TCRdb fed the multiplex PCR reads into MiXCR, producing one record per CDR3 protein. The sample includes 380,000 or so distinct CDR3 sequences, roughly 13% of them seen just once. The V end was cut by 4 bases, the J end by 5 bases, with 11 bases between. Germline-derived CDR1 and CDR2 are SGHTA and FQGNSA. This CDR3 is 13 amino acids long. This chain joins TRBV7-2 and TRBJ1-2, with a tentative D call TRBD1 (5 bases). Specimen: blood. The receptor was isolated from a man between 25 and 39 years old with Graves' hyperthyroidism that later progressed to Graves' ophthalmopathy. The CDR3 region is CASSSGFLYGYTF. The CDR3, as DNA: TGTGCCAGCAGCTCAGGGTTCCTTTATGGCTACACCTTC.